This entry features one T cell receptor beta chain sequence. Antigen: not known. The sample is drawn from a study of OX40 agonist ivuxolimab in advanced cancers. Notes on the study in general: The study observed clonal expansion of CD4+ and CD8+ blood T cells by week 6 at 0.1 to 3.0 mg/kg.

The sampling schedule covered blood at baseline, cycle 4 day 1, and cycle 7 day 1. Assay: immunoSEQ multiplex PCR; the TCRdb copy retains only in-frame clones and omits some. The sample lists 72,000 or so clones, roughly 91% occurring once. This CDR3 is built from 16 residues. Trimming took 1 base from V and 1 from J, leaving 14 bases between them. CDR1 and CDR2 from the germline V gene are KGHSH and LQKENI. The sample here was CD4+ or CD8+ T cells sorted from blood, taken in a trial of the OX40 agonist ivuxolimab. This chain uses TRBV18 with TRBJ2-7; D gene uncertain. The TCR comes from an adult with an advanced solid tumor such as melanoma, head and neck, liver or kidney cancer. The CDR3 sequence: CASSPRGSDGSYEQYF. The CDR3 nucleotides are TGTGCCAGCTCACCACGGGGATCGGACGGGTCCTACGAGCAGTACTTC.